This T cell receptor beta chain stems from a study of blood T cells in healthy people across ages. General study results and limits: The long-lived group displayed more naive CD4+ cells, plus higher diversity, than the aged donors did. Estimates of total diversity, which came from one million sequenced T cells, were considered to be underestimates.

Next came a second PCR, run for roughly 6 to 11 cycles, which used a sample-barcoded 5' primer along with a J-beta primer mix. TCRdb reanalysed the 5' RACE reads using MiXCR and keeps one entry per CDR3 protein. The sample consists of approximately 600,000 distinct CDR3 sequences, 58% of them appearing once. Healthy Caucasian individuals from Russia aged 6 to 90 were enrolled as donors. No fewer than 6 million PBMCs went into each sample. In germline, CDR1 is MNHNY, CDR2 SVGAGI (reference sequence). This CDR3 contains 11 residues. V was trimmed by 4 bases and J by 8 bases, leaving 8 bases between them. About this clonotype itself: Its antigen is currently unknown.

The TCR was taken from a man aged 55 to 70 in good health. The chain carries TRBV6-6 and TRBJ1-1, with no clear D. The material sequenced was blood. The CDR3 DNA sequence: TGTGCCAGCAGTTTGACACCCGAAGCTTTCTTT. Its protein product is CASSLTPEAFF.